This T cell receptor (beta chain) was identified in a study of blood T cell repertoires in COVID-19. Study context: Samples came from the United States, Italy and Spain, spanning acute and convalescent COVID-19.

Original processing notes: Amplified reference gene primers provided the basis for estimating nucleated cell counts. The repertoire was sequenced with immunoSEQ multiplex PCR; TCRdb's copy has only in-frame clones and lacks some. V, J and clone size are those of that table, while D and trimming were read from the DNA. The table shows roughly 90,000 clones, with more than 80% occurring only once. This TCR was sampled from a woman in her 70s with acute or convalescent COVID-19. The sample taken for sequencing was peripheral blood.

Here the CDR3 reads CASSVPTGKLNQPQHF. The CDR3 nucleotides are TGTGCCAGTAGTGTACCGACAGGGAAACTCAATCAGCCCCAGCATTTT. J is TRBJ1-5 and V is TRBV19; TRBD1 matches 7 bases. Looked up from germline, CDR1 is LNHDA and CDR2 is SQIVND (reference sequence). The CDR3 totals 16 residues. The V segment lost 5 bases and the J segment 3 bases; nucleotides outside the gene matches: 10.